This T cell receptor (beta chain) is from a study of OX40 agonist ivuxolimab in advanced cancers. Study-wide context: Patients received ivuxolimab, an intravenous treatment, every 2 weeks at 0.01 to 10 mg/kg. Partial responses were achieved by three patients, one with hepatocellular carcinoma and two with cutaneous melanoma. Antecedent anti-PD-1, anti-PD-L1 or anti-CTLA-4 therapy was permissible, with roughly 36% having received some.

Regarding this clone: What it recognizes is unknown.

General observations from the study: Low clonal expansion, among the lowest seen, marked partial responders at 0.1-3.0 mg/kg.

Assay: immunoSEQ multiplex PCR; the TCRdb copy retains only in-frame clones and omits some. The profile shows 25,000 to 35,000 clones, approximately 93% of them singletons. Germline CDR1 reads WSHSY; CDR2 reads SAAADI. The CDR3 runs to 15 residues. The ends lost 9 bases at V and 4 bases at J; junction bases unmatched: 7. The chain has TRBV10-2 and TRBJ2-3; TRBD2 matches 13 bases. This clonotype was sampled from an adult with an advanced solid tumor such as melanoma, head and neck, liver or kidney cancer. The material was CD4+ or CD8+ T cells sorted from blood, obtained in a trial of the OX40 agonist ivuxolimab. In nucleotides, the CDR3 is TGCGCCAGTGCCGACGGACTAGCGGGGGCAGATACGCAGTATTTT. Translation gives CASADGLAGADTQYF.